Described below is a single T cell receptor beta chain sequence and its context. Its specificity is unknown. This entry belongs to a study of T cells in Graves' hyperthyroidism and ophthalmopathy. A Clinical Activity Score of at least 3, a NOSPECS grade of at least 4 and a duration under 3 months were recorded in the ophthalmopathy patients. The study left out patients who had uncontrolled infection, other autoimmune disease, pregnancy or lactation. Together with thyroid ultrasound, orbital computed tomography, serum thyroxine and TRAb, clinical symptoms were used for diagnoses. RNA transcripts provided the source from which TCR beta CDR3 regions were amplified. HTBI primers were employed in a first-round RT-PCR of the TCR CDR3. Using its own MiXCR run on the multiplex PCR reads, TCRdb lists one record per CDR3 protein. The sample records hundreds of thousands of distinct CDR3 sequences, around a quarter being singletons.

Study-wide points: Also found in blood were most expanded thyroid clonotypes above 0.001.

This CDR3 has 15 residues. Germline V CDR1 and CDR2: DFQATT, SNEGSKA (reference sequence). Trimming removed 5 bases from V and 4 bases from J, with 20 bases in between. This chain connects TRBV20-1 to TRBJ1-1; D remains unclear. The receptor's source is a woman under 40 with Graves' ophthalmopathy. Sequencing was carried out using blood. CDR3 nucleotides: TGCAGTGCTTTTTGGGCTCTCGGTCCAGGCACTGAAGCTTTCTTT. Its protein is CSAFWALGPGTEAFF.